These 4 T cell receptor beta chains originate from one sample sequenced in a study of cytomegalovirus exposure and HLA in healthy donors (dated by TCRdb to about 2017). Library construction relied on the immunoSEQ multiplex PCR assay. The multiplex PCR relied on a mix of 60 forward primers for TCR Vbeta segments and 13 reverse primers for TCR Jbeta segments. This is the immuneACCESS table as TCRdb keeps it, with only in-frame sequences that have V and J called. A part of the clones is gone; compared with another copy, unresolved V genes explain less than half, and the rest is unexplained. This sample holds about 130,000 clones; about four fifths were observed only once. The top ten hold about 4.5% of the sample. Sample: PBMCs. Every receptor here comes from a man aged 25 to 45 in good health.

The V call is TRBV28, the J call TRBJ1-5, with a tentative D call TRBD1 (6 bases). The V end was cut by 6 bases, the J end by 5 bases, with 20 bases between. Germline CDR1 and CDR2: MDHEN and SYDVKM. This CDR3 spans 16 amino acids. The CDR3 here is CASSRRDILGYQPQHF. In DNA form, the CDR3 reads TGTGCCAGCAGCAGACGGGACATCCTGGGGTATCAGCCCCAGCATTTT. The variable domain in full, completed from reference TRBV28 and TRBJ1-5, reads DVKVTQSSRYLVKRTGEKVFLECVQDMDHENMFWYRQDPGLGLRLIYFSYDVKMKEKGDIPEGYSVSREKKERFSLILESASTNQTSMYLCASSRRDILGYQPQHFGDGTRLSIL.

The chain has TRBV9 and TRBJ2-6; D call uncertain. The CDR3 totals 17 residues. The V gene's germline CDR1 is SGDLS and CDR2 YYNGEE. V was pared by 0 bases and J by 0 bases, with 10 bases between. The DNA for the CDR3 is TGTGCCAGCAGCGTAGCTGGGCCCACCTCTGGGGCCAACGTCCTGACTTTC. Its protein product is CASSVAGPTSGANVLTF.

CDR3 bases: TGCGCCAGCAGCCCTCAGGGGGACAGGGGAGAGGAAAAACTGTTTTTT. It codes for CASSPQGDRGEEKLFF. This chain uses TRBV4-1 with TRBJ1-4; 10 positions match TRBD1. This CDR3 comprises 16 residues. V lost 4 bases to trimming and J lost 8 bases; unmatched junction nucleotides: 10. Germline V gene data show CDR1 as MGHRA and CDR2 as YSYEKL.

This rearrangement joins TRBV15 to TRBJ1-5; 7 nucleotides agree with TRBD1. CDR1 LNHNV and CDR2 YYDKDF come from the germline V gene (reference sequence). The CDR3 sequence is 12 residues long. J gave up 15 bases and V 2 bases, and 7 bases lay outside the gene matches. The CDR3 nucleotides are TGTGCCACCAGCAGACCCCGGGACAGTATGCATTTT. It yields the protein CATSRPRDSMHF.